This TCR beta chain was sequenced for a study of cytomegalovirus exposure and HLA in healthy donors (dated by TCRdb to about 2017). For context, the study as a whole: An earlier analysis of under 600 of the donors reported roughly 300 Gb of sequence data and 100 million to 130 million unique TCR beta sequences from approximately 180 million T cells. The later analysis used no new phenotypic data to find candidate immune exposures, relying instead on TCR beta sequences and their occurrence across donors. In an earlier analysis of roughly 580 of the donors, high-throughput TCR beta sequencing was used to judge whether each TCR beta V gene segment behaved as functional or pseudogenic. About 300 gigabases of sequencing data and tens of millions of unique TCR sequences were included in an early release covering 550 to 800 HLA-typed donors. The study was designed to test whether signatures of past pathogen exposure could be identified by cataloging public T cell receptors. HLA typing covered class I and class II loci at four-digit resolution. Along with the approximately 700-subject first cohort, a separate validation cohort of approximately 110 different subjects was used. Among the roughly 430 genotyped donors, about 83% belonged to the genetic ancestry cluster associated with self-reported Caucasian donors. Every repertoire in the discovery cohort had been generated on one and the same sequencing platform. Across about 380 genotyped donors of the cohort, an average of about 240,000 unique TCR beta nucleotide sequences per donor were sequenced, and approximately 17% of those sequences were non-productive. High-throughput TCR immunosequencing, statistical association of individual TCRs with disease status, and machine learning were combined to predict cytomegalovirus infection status. A later analysis re-examined previously published TCR beta repertoires from 610 or so donors and added high-resolution HLA genotyping to investigate patterns of TCR occurrence. The number of donors typed differed by locus, with about 629-630 for A, B, C, DRB1 and DQB1, around 500 for DQA1, 606 for DPA1, and roughly 450 for DPB1. A handful of DR-DQ haplotypes were handled as single units for association and clustering because linkage in the cohort was strong. The study used immunosequencing to profile the T cell repertoires of several hundred subjects and linked those repertoires to cytomegalovirus serostatus. Alongside the repertoire data, information on donor age, sex, ethnicity and CMV serostatus was compiled. Genome-wide SNP genotypes for about three fifths of the roughly 670 donors were used in a later genetic analysis, which treated that subset as a discovery cohort.

This clone was counted only a few times. Its cognate antigen has yet to be identified. No base qualities exist here, and no much larger clone lies one base off it. Results the study describes overall, beyond this receptor: A later genetic analysis associated a missense DCLRE1C variant with V-gene and J-gene trimming of TCR beta chains, and an independent cohort replicated the association. Some IMGT-functional V segments, including TRBV6-2 and TRBV6-3, could not be distinguished by the 87-base-pair reads and were therefore excluded. Assigning TCR associations to individual alleles was difficult when HLA alleles, especially DR and DQ, strongly co-occurred. In a later analysis, some 17,000 TCR beta sequences were associated with specific HLA alleles at a false discovery rate of 0.05. Three of the identified cytomegalovirus-associated TCR beta chains were confirmed in vitro to be specific for cytomegalovirus antigens. This cohort had only TCR beta chains sequenced, and the lack of alpha or paired-chain data limited which features could be detected. Broadly in line with IMGT annotations, most TCR beta V segments showed up in productive rearrangements about 87% or about 30% of the time in an earlier analysis of under 700 of the donors. A further reported finding was that TCR beta sequences accurately predicted the HLA-A and HLA-B alleles for most subjects in the first cohort. According to a later analysis, TCR association rates differed among HLA loci, with DRB1 alleles showing the most associated TCRs and HLA-C alleles showing the fewest. According to a later analysis, parvovirus B19, influenza, CMV and Epstein-Barr virus appeared linked to several top co-occurrence clusters. Because HLA typing was unavailable for some donors at each locus, only the typed subset was used in association tests. Most CMV-associated TCR beta chains appeared to be HLA-restricted in a later analysis, and the HLA associations seemed to be driven largely by CMV exposure. Sequencing depth was assumed to be roughly uniform across donors in the presence/absence analyses, though that assumption may not hold. Most TCR sequences were observed very rarely across donors, whereas some public TCRs were present in many individuals. Compared with equally common non-associated chains, HLA-associated TCR beta chains in a later analysis were more clonally expanded and had lower generation probabilities. The study gave a list of under 200 TCR beta chains associated with cytomegalovirus. In a later genetic analysis, fewer N-insertions in productive TCRs were reported among donors in an Asian-associated ancestry cluster than the roughly 670-donor mean. Immune exposure information for the cohort was limited to CMV serostatus. The sequencing pipeline was judged likely to have produced a cluster of highly shared sequence variants as a technical artifact. Linkage disequilibrium might explain the correlated functional status among segregating V segments, but an unknown experimental factor could not be ruled out. It was suggested by the authors that the approach could potentially be generalized to other disease states and immunological phenotypes. The classifier was reported to diagnose cytomegalovirus status with high specificity and sensitivity in both the original and validation cohorts. The earlier analysis of nearly 600 of the donors excluded roughly 17 rarely observed V segments, including chromosome 9 orphons, because counts were too low.

Receptor libraries were prepared by the immunoSEQ multiplex PCR assay. For the multiplex PCR, a mixture combining 60 forward primers for TCR Vbeta segments and 13 reverse primers for TCR Jbeta segments was used. The CDR3 region of rearranged TCR beta genes was amplified from genomic DNA by a multiplex PCR assay. The amplified TCR beta libraries were sequenced on the Illumina HiSeq System as 87-base-pair reads. Processing in the source paper ran as follows. In a later analysis, 70 million to 95 million unique TCR beta chains were counted across the approximately 670 repertoires, and around 10 million of these chains were shared by at least two donors. To remove PCR and sequencing errors, raw reads were error-corrected and collapsed into unique sequences using a nearest-neighbor algorithm that merged closely related sequences. CDR3 sequences were aligned to IMGT reference sequences to assign V, D and J gene segments. For a sequence to be retained, a match of at least six nucleotides was required to both a V gene segment and a J gene segment. Rearrangements were classified as productive when the CDR3 lacked stop codons and remained in frame with V and J, and all other rearrangements were classified as non-productive. Following IMGT convention, CDR3 was defined as the stretch from the second conserved V-encoded cysteine to the conserved J-encoded phenylalanine. The earlier analysis of 550 to 650 of the donors excluded any sequence lacking an unambiguous match to a single V gene segment. An earlier analysis of some 610 of the donors called V segments functional above 56.7% productive rearrangements and segregating when the between-donor standard deviation exceeded 5%. A statistical classification framework was built to diagnose cytomegalovirus status from the catalog of TCR beta chain sequences. A later analysis assigned V and J genes by comparing TCR nucleotide sequences with IMGT/GENE-DB human TR gene sequences. Using the TCRdist pipeline, a later analysis assigned CDR3 sequences along with most-parsimonious VDJ recombination scenarios. In a later analysis, each TCR beta chain was defined by its CDR3 amino acid sequence together with its V-gene family, and reads without a unique V-gene family were excluded. In a later analysis, 500 to 700 highly shared, low-generation-probability nucleotide sequences were removed to address suspected cross-contamination and a sequencing artifact. A later analysis calculated a clonal expansion index for each public chain from normalized within-repertoire ranks of inferred template counts. A later analysis computed generation probabilities with a VDJ recombination model fitted to out-of-frame rearrangements, and checked the results against IGoR. In a later analysis, hypergeometric tests were used to score TCR-TCR, TCR-HLA and TCR-CMV co-occurrence, with a repertoire-size bias correction applied to TCR pairs. In a later analysis, false discovery rates were estimated by permuting HLA or CMV assignments 20 times. In a later analysis, co-occurring TCRs were grouped using DBSCAN, with TCRdist sequence similarity added in when clustering inside HLA-allele-positive subsets. Repertoires with fewer than 30,000 or more than 120,000 public chains, plus five repertoires with anomalous nucleotide sharing, were excluded from co-occurrence clustering. TCRdb limited this immuneACCESS table to in-frame rearrangements with V and J called. A share of clones is missing; checked studies link under half to unresolved V genes, and the rest is unexplained. V and J calls and clone size come straight from that table; D and trimming were deduced from the DNA. The sample data list approximately 88,000 clones, and 60% to 80% of these were observed just once. 3.5% to 4.5% of the sample lies in the top ten.

In total, approximately 700 healthy bone marrow donors made up the cohort. All cohort members were sampled while nominally healthy, although unrecorded immune exposures were likely present. The donor tested CMV seronegative and was one of the 352 seronegative cohort members. Every donor gave a peripheral blood sample, and the peripheral blood mononuclear cells from that sample were used for TCR beta sequencing. The Qiagen DNeasy Blood Extraction Kit was used to extract genomic DNA from the blood cell samples. Clipping removes 0 bases from V and 7 bases from J, with 9 as the unmatched junction base count. CDR1 and CDR2, per the germline V gene (reference sequence), are GTSNPN and SVGIG. From cysteine to phenylalanine, the CDR3 is 15 amino acids long. Only the CDR3 DNA stays, 45 bases, in frame from base 1.

The sample consisted of PBMCs. This TCR came from a man younger than 45 in good health and CMV-seronegative. This chain joins TRBV30 to TRBJ2-3; TRBD2 agrees with 8 junctional bases. The bases read TGTGCCTGGAGTGTCGAAGCGGGAGTTAAATATACGCAGTATTTT. Translation gives CAWSVEAGVKYTQYF.